A selection of T cell receptor beta chains follows, all from one sample in a study of cytomegalovirus exposure and HLA in healthy donors. Repertoires were generated with immunoSEQ multiplex PCR, while TCRdb's copy carries only in-frame clones and drops some. This table holds roughly 110,000 clones, 60% to 85% found once. The sequenced sample consisted of PBMCs. Source of these receptors: a male donor in good health and CMV-seropositive. CDR3s include the opening cysteine and the closing phenylalanine or tryptophan.

J,V,CDR3
TRBJ1-1,TRBV2,CASSPDRGPIRAFF
TRBJ2-7,TRBV5-1,CASSNLGTYEQYF
TRBJ1-5,TRBV10-1,CASTRDTYQPQHF
TRBJ1-3,TRBV5-4,CASSRGQDSGNTIYF
TRBJ2-1,TRBV4-3,CASSQDGRGFNNEQFF
TRBJ1-6,TRBV18,CASSGRQGGNSPLHF
TRBJ1-2,TRBV13,CASSTRTGMIYGYTF
TRBJ2-7,TRBV4-1,CASSQQLGDEQYF
TRBJ2-7,TRBV7-6,CASSQIASYEQYF
TRBJ2-7,TRBV9,CASSGPGQGAEQYF
TRBJ1-2,TRBV4-2,CASSPRDRGQILGYGYTF
TRBJ1-1,TRBV27,CASSSAASWRTEAFF
TRBJ2-7,TRBV25-1,CASSDVTGVSYEQYF
TRBJ2-1,TRBV27,CASSLWVTSGRNEQFF
TRBJ2-7,TRBV19,CASSRGDRGQYEQYF
TRBJ1-4,TRBV27,CASSSRRGGTELFF
TRBJ2-3,TRBV5-6,CASSLTSGITDTQYF
TRBJ2-7,TRBV7-2,CASSHSSLAGTVYEQYF
TRBJ1-1,TRBV28,CASDRMNTEAFF
TRBJ2-3,TRBV7-6,CASSTSLGGNTDTQYF
TRBJ1-3,TRBV6-5,CASSYSVGAGNTIYF
TRBJ2-7,TRBV7-7,CASSLGQGAPYEQYF
TRBJ2-7,TRBV15,CATSRDRTSGSHEQYF
TRBJ1-3,TRBV6-7,CASSFHRGQLSDTIYF
TRBJ2-7,TRBV28,CASKINSYEQYF
TRBJ2-7,TRBV2,CASSGTGYEQYF
TRBJ2-7,TRBV2,CASSPGGQGTYEQYF
TRBJ1-1,TRBV28,CASSHQQGVGSEAFF
TRBJ2-3,TRBV4-3,CASSQDRGPTDTQYF
TRBJ1-1,TRBV5-6,CASSFGTGLNTEAFF
TRBJ1-1,TRBV10-3,CATAPVLMNTEAFF
TRBJ1-6,TRBV5-4,CASSLWGGNSPLHF
TRBJ1-4,TRBV7-9,CASSLSDRNEKLFF
TRBJ1-1,TRBV27,CASSLAGNTEAFF
TRBJ2-2,TRBV7-9,CASSLVQATGELFF
TRBJ1-1,TRBV19,CASKTGSTEAFF